Reported below is one T cell receptor (beta chain). The sample originates from a study of cytomegalovirus exposure and HLA in healthy donors. Study in general: There were 70 million to 95 million unique TCRs (from HLA-typed donors) in an early data release.

A multiplex PCR was run with 60 Vbeta primers and 13 Jbeta primers. Sequencing used immunoSEQ multiplex PCR; TCRdb keeps in-frame clones, though not all of them. This repertoire shows 150,000 to 180,000 clones, 82% found once; its top ten account for 5% to 7.5%. The CDR3 covers 13 residues. Germline V gives CDR1 GTSNPN, CDR2 SVGIG (reference sequence). The V gene end was trimmed by 0 bases and the J gene end by 7 bases; junction bases not matched to a gene: 6. The chain recombines TRBV30 with TRBJ2-7, with 7 bases identical to TRBD2. The source material was PBMCs. The receptor was isolated from a woman aged 50 to 60 in good health and CMV-seropositive. The CDR3 loop reads CAWSVGRGEEQYF. CDR3 DNA: TGTGCCTGGAGTGTTGGGAGGGGAGAGGAGCAGTACTTC.